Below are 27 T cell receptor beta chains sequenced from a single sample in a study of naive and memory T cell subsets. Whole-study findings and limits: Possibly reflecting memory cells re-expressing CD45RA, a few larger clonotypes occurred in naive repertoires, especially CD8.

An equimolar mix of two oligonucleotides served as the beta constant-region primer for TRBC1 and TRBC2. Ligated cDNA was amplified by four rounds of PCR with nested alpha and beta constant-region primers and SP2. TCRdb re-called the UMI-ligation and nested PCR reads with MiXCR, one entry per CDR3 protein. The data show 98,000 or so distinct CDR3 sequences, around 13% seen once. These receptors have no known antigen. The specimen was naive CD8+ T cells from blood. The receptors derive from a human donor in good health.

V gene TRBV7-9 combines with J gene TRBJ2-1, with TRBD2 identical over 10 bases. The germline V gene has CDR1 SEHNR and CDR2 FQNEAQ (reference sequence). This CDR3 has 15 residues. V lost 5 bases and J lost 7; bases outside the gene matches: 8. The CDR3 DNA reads TGTGCCAGCAGCCCGACGGGACTAGCGTGGAATGAGCAGTTCTTC. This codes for CASSPTGLAWNEQFF.

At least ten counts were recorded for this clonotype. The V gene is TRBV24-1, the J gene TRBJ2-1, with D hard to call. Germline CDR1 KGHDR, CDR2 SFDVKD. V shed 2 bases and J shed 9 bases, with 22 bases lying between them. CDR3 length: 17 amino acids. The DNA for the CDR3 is TGTGCCACCAGTGATTCGGCGGCGGCCACTCTCGTCGGTGAGCAGTTCTTC. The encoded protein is CATSDSAAATLVGEQFF.

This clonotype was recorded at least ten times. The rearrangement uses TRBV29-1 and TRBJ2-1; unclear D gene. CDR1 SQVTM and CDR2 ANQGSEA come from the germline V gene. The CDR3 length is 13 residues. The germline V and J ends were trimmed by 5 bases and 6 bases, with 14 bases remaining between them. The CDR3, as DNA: TGCAGCGTTTACCCCGGCTCTAGCAATGAGCAGTTCTTC. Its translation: CSVYPGSSNEQFF.

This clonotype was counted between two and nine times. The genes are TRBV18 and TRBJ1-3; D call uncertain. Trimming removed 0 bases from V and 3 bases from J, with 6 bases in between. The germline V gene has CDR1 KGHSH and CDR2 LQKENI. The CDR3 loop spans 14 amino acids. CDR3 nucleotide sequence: TGTGCCAGCTCACCACCGTCGGATGGAAACACCATATATTTT. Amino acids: CASSPPSDGNTIYF.

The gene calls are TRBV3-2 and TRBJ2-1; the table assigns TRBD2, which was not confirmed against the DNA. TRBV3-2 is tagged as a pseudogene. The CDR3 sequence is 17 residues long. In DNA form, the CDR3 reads TGTGCCAGCAGCCAAGGAGAGCGGGGGGTTTTCTACAATGAGCAGTTCTTC. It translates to CASSQGERGVFYNEQFF.

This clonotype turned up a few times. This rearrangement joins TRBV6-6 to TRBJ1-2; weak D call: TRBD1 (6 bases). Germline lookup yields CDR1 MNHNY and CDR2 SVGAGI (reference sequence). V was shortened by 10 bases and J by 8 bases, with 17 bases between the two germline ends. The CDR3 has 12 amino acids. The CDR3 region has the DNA TGTGCCACCCTAGGGGGGCCTGAGGGCTACACCTTC. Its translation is CATLGGPEGYTF.

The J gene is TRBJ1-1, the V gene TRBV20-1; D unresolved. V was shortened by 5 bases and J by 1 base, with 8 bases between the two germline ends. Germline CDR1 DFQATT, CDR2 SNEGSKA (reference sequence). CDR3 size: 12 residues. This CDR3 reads CSADPPNTEAFF. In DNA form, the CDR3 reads TGCAGTGCTGACCCACCGAACACTGAAGCTTTCTTT.

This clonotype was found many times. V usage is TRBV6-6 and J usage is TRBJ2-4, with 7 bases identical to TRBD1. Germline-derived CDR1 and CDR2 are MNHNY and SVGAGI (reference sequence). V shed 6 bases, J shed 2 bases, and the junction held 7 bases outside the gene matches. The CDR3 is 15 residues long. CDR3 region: CASSGLQGSKNIQYF. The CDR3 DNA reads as TGTGCCAGCAGCGGCTTACAGGGGTCCAAAAACATTCAGTACTTC.

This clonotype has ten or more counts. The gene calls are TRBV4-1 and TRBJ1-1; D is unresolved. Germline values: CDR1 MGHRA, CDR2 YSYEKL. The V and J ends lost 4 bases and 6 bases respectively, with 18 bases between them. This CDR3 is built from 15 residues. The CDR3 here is CASSPQTGPGSEAFF. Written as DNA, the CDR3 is TGCGCCAGCAGCCCACAGACGGGCCCCGGATCTGAAGCTTTCTTT.

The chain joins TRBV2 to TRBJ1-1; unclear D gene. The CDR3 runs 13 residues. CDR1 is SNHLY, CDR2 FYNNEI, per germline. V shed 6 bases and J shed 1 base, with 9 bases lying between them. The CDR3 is CASRELGNTEAFF. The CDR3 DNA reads TGTGCCAGCAGGGAATTAGGGAACACTGAAGCTTTCTTT.

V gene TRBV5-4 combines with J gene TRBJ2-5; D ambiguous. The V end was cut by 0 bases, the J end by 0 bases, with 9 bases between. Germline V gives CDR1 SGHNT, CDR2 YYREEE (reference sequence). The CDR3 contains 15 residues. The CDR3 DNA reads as TGTGCCAGCAGCTTGGGACGCAGGTACCAAGAGACCCAGTACTTC. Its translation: CASSLGRRYQETQYF.

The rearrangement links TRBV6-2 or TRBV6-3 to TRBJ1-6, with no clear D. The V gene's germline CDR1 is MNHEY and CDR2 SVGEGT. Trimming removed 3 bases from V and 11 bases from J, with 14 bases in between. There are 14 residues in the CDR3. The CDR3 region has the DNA TGTGCCAGCAGTTATTTGGGTGGACCCGCACCCCTCCACTTT. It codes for CASSYLGGPAPLHF.

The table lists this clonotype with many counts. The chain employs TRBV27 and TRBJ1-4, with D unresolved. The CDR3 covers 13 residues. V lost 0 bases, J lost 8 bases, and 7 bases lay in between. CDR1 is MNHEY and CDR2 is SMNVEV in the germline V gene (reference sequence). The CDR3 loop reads CASSLSLGEKLFF. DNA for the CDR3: TGTGCCAGCAGTTTATCGTTGGGAGAAAAACTGTTTTTT.

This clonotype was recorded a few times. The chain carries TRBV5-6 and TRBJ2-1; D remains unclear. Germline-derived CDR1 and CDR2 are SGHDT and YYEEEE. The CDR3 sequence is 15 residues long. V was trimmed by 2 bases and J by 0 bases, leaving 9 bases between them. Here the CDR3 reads CASSFLGDSYNEQFF. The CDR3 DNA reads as TGTGCCAGCAGCTTTTTAGGTGACTCCTACAATGAGCAGTTCTTC.

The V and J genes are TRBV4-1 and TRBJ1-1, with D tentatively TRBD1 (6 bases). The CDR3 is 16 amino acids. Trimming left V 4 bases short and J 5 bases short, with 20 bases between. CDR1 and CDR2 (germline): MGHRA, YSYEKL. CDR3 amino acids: CASSPPGAGGRTEAFF. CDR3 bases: TGCGCCAGCAGCCCCCCGGGGGCGGGTGGCAGGACTGAAGCTTTCTTT.

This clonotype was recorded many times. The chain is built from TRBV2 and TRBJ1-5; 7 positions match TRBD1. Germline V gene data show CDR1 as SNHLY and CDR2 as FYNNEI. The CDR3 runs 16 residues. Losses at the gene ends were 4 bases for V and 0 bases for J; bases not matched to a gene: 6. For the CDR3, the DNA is TGTGCCAGCAGTGGGAAGGACAGGTTTAGCAATCAGCCCCAGCATTTT. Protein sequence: CASSGKDRFSNQPQHF.

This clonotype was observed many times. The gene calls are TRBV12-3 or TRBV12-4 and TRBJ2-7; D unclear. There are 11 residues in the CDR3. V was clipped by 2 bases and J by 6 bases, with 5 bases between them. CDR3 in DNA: TGTGCCAGCAGTTTAAGTGGCGAGCAGTACTTC. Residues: CASSLSGEQYF.

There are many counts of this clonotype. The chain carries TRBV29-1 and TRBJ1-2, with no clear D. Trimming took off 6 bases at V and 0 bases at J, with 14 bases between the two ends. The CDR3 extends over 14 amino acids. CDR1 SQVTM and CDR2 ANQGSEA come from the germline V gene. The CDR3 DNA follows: TGCAGCGTCGCCTTGCAGGATGCTAACTATGGCTACACCTTC. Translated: CSVALQDANYGYTF.

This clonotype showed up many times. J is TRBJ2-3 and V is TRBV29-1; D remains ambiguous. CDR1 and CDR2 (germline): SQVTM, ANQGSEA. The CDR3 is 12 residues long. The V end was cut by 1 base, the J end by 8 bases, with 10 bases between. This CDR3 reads CSVEGTLGTQYF. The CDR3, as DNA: TGCAGCGTTGAAGGAACCCTGGGTACGCAGTATTTT.

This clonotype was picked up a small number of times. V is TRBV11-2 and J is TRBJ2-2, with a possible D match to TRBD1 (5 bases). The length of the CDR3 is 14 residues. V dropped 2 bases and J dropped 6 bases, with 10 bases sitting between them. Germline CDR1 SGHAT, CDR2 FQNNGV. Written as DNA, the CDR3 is TGTGCCAGCAGCTTATCAGGGTCCCCCGGGGAGCTGTTTTTT. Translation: CASSLSGSPGELFF. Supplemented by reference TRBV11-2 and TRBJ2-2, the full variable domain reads EAGVAQSPRYKIIEKRQSVAFWCNPISGHATLYWYQQILGQGPKLLIQFQNNGVVDDSQLPKDRFSAERLKGVDSTLKIQPAKLEDSAVYLCASSLSGSPGELFFGEGSRLTVL.

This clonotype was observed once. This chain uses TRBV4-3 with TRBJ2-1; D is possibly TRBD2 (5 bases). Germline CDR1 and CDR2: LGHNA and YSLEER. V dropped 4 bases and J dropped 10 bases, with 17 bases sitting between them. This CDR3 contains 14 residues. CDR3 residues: CASSPIPIKREQFF. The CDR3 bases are TGCGCCAGCAGCCCGATCCCTATAAAGCGGGAGCAGTTCTTC.

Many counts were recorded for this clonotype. CDR3 loop: CASSPSLQGAYGYTF. The DNA for the CDR3 is TGCGCCAGCAGTCCTTCATTACAGGGCGCCTATGGCTACACCTTC. The V gene is TRBV4-3, the J gene TRBJ1-2, with D maybe TRBD1 (6 bases). Germline loops: CDR1 LGHNA, CDR2 YSLEER. The CDR3 runs to 15 residues. The V end lost 6 bases, the J end lost 4 bases, and 18 bases lay between the germline ends.

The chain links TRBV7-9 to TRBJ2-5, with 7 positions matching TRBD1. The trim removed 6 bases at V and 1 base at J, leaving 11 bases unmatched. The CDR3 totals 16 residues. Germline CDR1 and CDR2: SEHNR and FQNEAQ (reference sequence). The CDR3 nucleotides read TGTGCCAGCAGACAGTTATCCGGGACAGTCCAAGAGACCCAGTACTTC. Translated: CASRQLSGTVQETQYF.

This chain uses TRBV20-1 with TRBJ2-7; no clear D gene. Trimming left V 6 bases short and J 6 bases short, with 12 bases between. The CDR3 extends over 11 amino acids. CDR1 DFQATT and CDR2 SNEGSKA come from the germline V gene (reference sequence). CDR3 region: CSARIFGEQYF. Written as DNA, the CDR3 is TGCAGTGCCAGGATTTTTGGCGAGCAGTACTTC.

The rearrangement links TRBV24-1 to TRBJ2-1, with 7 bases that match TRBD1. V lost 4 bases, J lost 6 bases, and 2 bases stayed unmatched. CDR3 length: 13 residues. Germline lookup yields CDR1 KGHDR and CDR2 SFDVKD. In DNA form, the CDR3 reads TGTGCCACCAGTGAGCCAGGGGGCAATGAGCAGTTCTTC. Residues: CATSEPGGNEQFF.

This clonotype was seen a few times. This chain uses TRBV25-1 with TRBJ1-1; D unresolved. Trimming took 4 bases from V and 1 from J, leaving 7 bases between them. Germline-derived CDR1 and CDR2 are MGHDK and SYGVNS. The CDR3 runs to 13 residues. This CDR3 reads CASSVSANTEAFF. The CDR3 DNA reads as TGTGCCAGCAGTGTATCAGCGAACACTGAAGCTTTCTTT.

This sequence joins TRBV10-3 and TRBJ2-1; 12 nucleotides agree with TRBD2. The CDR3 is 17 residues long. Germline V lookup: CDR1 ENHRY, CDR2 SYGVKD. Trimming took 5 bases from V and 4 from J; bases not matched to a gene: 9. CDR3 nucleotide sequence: TGTGCCATCAGTCTCCCCGGACTAGCGGGGTCGTACAATGAGCAGTTCTTC. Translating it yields CAISLPGLAGSYNEQFF.